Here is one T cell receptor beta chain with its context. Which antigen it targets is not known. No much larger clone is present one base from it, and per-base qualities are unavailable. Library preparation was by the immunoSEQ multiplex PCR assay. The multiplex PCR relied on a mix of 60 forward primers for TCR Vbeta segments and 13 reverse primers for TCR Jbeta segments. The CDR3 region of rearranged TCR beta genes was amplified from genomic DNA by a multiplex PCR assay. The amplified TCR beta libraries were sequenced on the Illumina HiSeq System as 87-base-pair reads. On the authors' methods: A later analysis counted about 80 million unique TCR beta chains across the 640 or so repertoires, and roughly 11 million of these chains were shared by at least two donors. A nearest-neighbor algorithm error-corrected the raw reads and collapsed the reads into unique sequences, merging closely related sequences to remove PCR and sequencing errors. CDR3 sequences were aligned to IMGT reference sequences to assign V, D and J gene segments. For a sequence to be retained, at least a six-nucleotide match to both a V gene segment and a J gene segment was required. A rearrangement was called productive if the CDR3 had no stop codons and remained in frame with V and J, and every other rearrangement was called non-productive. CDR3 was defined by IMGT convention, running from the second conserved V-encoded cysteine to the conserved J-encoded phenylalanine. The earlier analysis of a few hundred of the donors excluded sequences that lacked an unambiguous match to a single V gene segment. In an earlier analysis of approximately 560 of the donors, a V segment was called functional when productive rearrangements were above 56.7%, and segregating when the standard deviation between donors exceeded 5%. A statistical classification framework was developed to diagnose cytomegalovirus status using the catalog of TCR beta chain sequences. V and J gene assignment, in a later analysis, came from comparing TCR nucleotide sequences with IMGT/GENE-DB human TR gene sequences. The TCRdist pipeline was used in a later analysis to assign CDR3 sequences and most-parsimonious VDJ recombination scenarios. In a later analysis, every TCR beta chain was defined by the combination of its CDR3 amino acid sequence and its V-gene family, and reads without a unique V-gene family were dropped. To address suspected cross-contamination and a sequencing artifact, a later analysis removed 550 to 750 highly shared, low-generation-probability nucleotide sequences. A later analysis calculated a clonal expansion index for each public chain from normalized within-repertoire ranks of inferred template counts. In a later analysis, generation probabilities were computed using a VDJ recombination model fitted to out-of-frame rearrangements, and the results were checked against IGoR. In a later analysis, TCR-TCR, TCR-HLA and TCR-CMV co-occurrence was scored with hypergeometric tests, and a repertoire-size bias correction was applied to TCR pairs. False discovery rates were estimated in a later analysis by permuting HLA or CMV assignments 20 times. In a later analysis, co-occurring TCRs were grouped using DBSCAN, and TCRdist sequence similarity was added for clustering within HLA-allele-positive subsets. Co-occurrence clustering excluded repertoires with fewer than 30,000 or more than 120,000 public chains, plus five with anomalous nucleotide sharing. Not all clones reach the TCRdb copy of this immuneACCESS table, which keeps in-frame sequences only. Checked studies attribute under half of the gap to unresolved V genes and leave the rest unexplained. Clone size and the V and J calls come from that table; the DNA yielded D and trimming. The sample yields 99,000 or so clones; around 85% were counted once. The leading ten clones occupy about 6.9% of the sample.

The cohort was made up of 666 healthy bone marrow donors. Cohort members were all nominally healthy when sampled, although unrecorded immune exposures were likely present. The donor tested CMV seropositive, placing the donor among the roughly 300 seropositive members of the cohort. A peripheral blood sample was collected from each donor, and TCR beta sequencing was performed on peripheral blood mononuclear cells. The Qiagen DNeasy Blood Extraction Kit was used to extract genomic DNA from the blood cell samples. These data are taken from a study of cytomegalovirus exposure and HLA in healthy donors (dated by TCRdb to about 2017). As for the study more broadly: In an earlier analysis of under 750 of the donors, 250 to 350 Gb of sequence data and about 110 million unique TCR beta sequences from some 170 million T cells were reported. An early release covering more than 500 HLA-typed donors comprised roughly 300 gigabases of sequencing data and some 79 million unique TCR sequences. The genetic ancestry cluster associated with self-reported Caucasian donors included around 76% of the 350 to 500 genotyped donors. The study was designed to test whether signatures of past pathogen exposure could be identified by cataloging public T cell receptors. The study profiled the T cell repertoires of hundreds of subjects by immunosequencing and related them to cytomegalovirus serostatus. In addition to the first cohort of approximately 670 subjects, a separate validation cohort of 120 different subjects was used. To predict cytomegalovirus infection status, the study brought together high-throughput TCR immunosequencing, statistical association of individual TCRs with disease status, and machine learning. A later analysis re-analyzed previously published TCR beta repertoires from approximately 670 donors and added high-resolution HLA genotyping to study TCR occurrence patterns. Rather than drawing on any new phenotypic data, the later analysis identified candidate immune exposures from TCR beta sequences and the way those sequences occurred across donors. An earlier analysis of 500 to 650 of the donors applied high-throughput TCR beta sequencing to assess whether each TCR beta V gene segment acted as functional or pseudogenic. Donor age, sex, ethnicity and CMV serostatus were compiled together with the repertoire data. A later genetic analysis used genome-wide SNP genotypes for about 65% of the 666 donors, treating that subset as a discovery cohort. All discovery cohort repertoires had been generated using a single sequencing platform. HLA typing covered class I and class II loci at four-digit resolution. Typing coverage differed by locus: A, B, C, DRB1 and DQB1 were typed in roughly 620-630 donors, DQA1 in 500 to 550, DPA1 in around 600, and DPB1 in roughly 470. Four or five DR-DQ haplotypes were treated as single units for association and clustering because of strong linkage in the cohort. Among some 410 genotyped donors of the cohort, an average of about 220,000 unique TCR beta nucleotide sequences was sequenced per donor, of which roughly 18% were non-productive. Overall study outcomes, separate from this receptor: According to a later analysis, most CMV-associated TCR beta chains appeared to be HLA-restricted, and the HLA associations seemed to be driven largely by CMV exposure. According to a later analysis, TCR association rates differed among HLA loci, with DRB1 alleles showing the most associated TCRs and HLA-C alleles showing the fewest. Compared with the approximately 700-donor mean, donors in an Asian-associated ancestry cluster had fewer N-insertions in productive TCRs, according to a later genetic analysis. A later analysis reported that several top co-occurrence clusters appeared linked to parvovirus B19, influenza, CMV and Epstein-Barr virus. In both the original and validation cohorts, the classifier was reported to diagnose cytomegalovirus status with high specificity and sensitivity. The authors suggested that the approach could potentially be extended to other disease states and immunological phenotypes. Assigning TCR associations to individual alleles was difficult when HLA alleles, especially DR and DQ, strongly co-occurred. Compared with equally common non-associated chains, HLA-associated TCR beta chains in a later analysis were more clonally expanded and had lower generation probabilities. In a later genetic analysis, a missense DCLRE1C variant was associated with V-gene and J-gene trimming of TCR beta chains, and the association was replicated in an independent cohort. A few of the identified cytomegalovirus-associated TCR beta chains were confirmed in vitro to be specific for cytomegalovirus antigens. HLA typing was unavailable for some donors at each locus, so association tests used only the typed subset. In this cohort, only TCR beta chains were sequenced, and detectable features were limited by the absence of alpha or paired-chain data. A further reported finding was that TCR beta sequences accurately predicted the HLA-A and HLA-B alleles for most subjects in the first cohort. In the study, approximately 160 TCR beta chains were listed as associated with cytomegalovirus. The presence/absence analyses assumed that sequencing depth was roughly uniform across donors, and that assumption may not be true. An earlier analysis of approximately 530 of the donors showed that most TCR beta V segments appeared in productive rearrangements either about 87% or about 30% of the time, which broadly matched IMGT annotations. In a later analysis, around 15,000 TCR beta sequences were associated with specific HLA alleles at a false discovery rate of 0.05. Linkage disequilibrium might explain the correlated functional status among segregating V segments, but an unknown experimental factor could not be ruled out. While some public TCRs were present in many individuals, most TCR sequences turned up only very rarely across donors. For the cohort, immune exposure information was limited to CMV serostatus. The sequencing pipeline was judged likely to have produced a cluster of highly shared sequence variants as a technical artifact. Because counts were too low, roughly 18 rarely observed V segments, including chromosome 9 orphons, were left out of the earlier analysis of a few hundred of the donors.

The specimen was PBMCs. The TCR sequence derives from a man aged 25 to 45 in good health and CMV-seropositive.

The CDR3 amino acid sequence is: CASSRDRVSLSEAFF. The DNA reads as follows: TGCGCCAGCAGCCGCGACAGGGTTTCTTTATCTGAAGCTTTCTTT. The rearranged segments are TRBV4-1 and TRBJ1-1, and 7 bases in between align with TRBD1. The CDR3 numbers 15 residues from cysteine through phenylalanine. The DNA shown is the 45-base CDR3, in frame from base 1. As encoded in the germline V gene, CDR1 is MGHRA while CDR2 is YSYEKL. For this chain, trimming is 4 bases at the V end and 6 bases at the J end, and the number of junction bases without a gene match is 11.